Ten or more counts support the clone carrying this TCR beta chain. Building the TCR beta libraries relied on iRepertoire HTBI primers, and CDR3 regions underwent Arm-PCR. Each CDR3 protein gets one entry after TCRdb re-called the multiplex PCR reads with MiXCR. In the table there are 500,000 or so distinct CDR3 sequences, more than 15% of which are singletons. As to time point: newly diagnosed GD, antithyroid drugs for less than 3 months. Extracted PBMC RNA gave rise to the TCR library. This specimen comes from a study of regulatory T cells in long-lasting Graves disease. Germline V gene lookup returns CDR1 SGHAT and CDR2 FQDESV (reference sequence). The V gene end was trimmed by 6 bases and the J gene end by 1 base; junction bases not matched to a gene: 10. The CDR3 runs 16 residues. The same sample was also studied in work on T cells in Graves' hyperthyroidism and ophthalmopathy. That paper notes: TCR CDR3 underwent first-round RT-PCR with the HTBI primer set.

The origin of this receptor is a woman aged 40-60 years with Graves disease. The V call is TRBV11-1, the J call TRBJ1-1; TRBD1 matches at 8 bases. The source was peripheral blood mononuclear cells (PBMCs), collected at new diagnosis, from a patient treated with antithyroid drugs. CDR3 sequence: CASRQPVGQGNTEAFF. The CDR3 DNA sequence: TGTGCCAGCAGACAACCGGTAGGACAGGGGAACACTGAAGCTTTCTTT.